This T cell receptor beta chain comes out of a study of CD8 T cell repertoires and HIV-1 epitope variants. Study overall: Each of Twenty-five Gag and Nef epitope peptides stimulated a separate culture. An uncultured baseline aliquot held 1M T cells. Study observations and caveats: No clonotypes responded to the TAALDMSHF plasma variant; about five recognized KF9, one HW9.

Repertoires were generated with immunoSEQ multiplex PCR, while TCRdb's copy carries only in-frame clones and drops some. The sample yields several thousand clones, about 65% seen once. Germline loops: CDR1 MDHEN, CDR2 SYDVKM. The CDR3 spans 12 residues. V lost 8 bases to trimming and J lost 1 base, with 6 bases between them. This clone was observed a few times. Its cognate antigen is unknown. The chain employs TRBV28 and TRBJ1-5; D is uncertain. Sample: cultured CD8+ T cells derived from PBMCs. The source of this sequence is a male donor with HIV. The CDR3 reads CASETSNQPQHF. CDR3 in DNA: TGTGCCAGCGAAACCAGCAATCAGCCCCAGCATTTT.